The entry that follows covers one T cell receptor (beta chain) sequence. Its target is unknown. The data belong to a study of Ad26.COV2.S vaccination and SARS-CoV-2 variants. This CDR3 contains 13 residues. The germline CDR1 and CDR2 sequences are MNHEY and SVGAGI. J gave up 4 bases and V 5 bases, and 3 bases lay outside the gene matches. Sample treatment: some 20 received Ad26.COV2.S at low or high dose, single or two shots; about 5 received placebo; per-sample allocation not given. Material that was analyzed had been drawn on day 63 after the first vaccine or placebo injection. Aged 18-55 years, donor was enrolled in Boston around 2020. Only in-frame clones appear in the TCRdb table, and some are missing; sequencing was by immunoSEQ multiplex PCR. The data show 400,000 to 450,000 clones, around nine tenths seen once. Study conclusions and caveats: People given the vaccine had a wider spike-specific TCR breadth than placebo recipients did. After vaccination, substantial breadth of spike-specific CD8+ and CD4+ responses was reported.

The receptor's source is a person between 18 and 59 years old who received the Ad26.COV2.S COVID-19 vaccine or a placebo. This chain uses TRBV6-5 with TRBJ1-2, with 8 positions matching TRBD1. The starting material was peripheral blood, obtained in a trial of Ad26.COV2.S vaccine versus placebo. The CDR3 loop reads CASSKGTGYGYTF. The DNA for the CDR3 is TGTGCCAGCAGTAAGGGGACAGGCTATGGCTACACCTTC.